This T cell receptor beta chain was observed in a study of T cell responses to AZD1222 COVID-19 vaccine (dated by TCRdb to the early 2020s). Background for the entire study: A total of 240 or so trial participants underwent TCR sequencing, of whom about 210 had received two doses of AZD1222 and about 25 had received two doses of the MenACWY control vaccine. Trial participants were enrolled into age subgroups of 18-55, 56-69 and 70-plus years, which contained roughly 140, 27 and 60 TCR-sequenced participants, respectively. Broader findings and caveats from the paper: No day 14 peak-response samples were available, so repertoires were characterized only after the peak T cell response. Epitopes outside the regions mutated in the B.1.351 and B.1.1.7 variants were reportedly recognized by nearly half of the unique spike-specific TCRs. The vaccine-associated CD4 TCRs covered the entire spike protein, and the dominant responses fell in regions 160-218 and 743-854. Most participants were white British and females outnumbered males, and the authors suggested that clonal diversity may have been underestimated. After two AZD1222 doses, spike-specific TCR breadth and depth were significantly higher than at day 0 and than in MenACWY recipients. Only 5 to 7 AZD1222 recipients were SARS-CoV-2 seropositive at baseline, limiting conclusions about previously exposed vaccinees. In the small 56-69-year group, the increase in depth fell short of significance, most likely because of low power.

The time point label, as the study defines it: about 28 days (+/-7) after the second vaccine dose. AZD1222 recipients given second doses at about 4 weeks or at about 12 weeks were pooled, since spike-specific TCR depth and breadth were not found to differ between the two schedules. Vaccinee samples were obtained from the UK trials COV001 and COV002, which included a single-blind randomized controlled phase 2/3 trial of AZD1222 (ChAdOx1 nCoV-19) in healthy adults. Trial participant PBMC samples were collected at day 0 and day 28 after the second dose for TCRbeta chain sequencing. From the cysteine up to the phenylalanine, the CDR3 has a length of 14 residues. The only DNA kept is the CDR3, 42 bases in frame from the first base. Reading the germline V gene (reference sequence) gives CDR1 SEHNR and CDR2 FQNEAQ. The CDR3 regions of human TCRbeta chains were subjected to immunosequencing. The published analysis was carried out like this. TCRs in the repertoires were compared against a reference library of SARS-CoV-2-specific TCRs that had been generated with the MIRA antigen-specificity platform. Breadth meant the fraction of unique TCRs that were SARS-CoV-2-associated, whereas depth meant the fraction of total T cells that were SARS-CoV-2-associated. Each spike-specific TCR was assigned to its reactive spike region and to a CD4 or CD8 class using the MIRA data. Log10-transformed breadth and depth values were compared by one-way ANOVA with Sidak's multiple comparisons tests. TCRdb took over this immuneACCESS table, retaining in-frame rearrangements with V and J assigned. Such tables are incomplete; in checked studies, under half of the missing clones stem from an unresolved V gene, and the remainder is unexplained. That table gives V, J and clone size, and the DNA gave D and trimming. The sample table records about 160,000 clones; roughly 90% of these occur just once. The biggest ten clones account for approximately 3.6% of the sample.

Points on this clone: Its antigen target is currently unknown. A junction boundary mismatches the germline segment, possibly from a read error.

This TCR came from an adult who received the AZD1222 COVID-19 vaccine. This sequence uses TRBV7-9 and TRBJ1-1; 6 matching bases give a weak D call of TRBD1. The source was peripheral blood, collected 28 days after the second AZD1222 dose. The sequence in DNA is TGTGCCAGCGGCTTGGGGGGCGAGGACACTGAAGCTTTCTTT. Translated, this gives CASGLGGEDTEAFF.